A single sample is the source of the 16 T cell receptor beta chains below, sequenced in a study of blood T cell repertoires in COVID-19. Libraries were prepared by immunoSEQ multiplex PCR; TCRdb keeps only in-frame clonotypes and omits some of them. The sample carries some 240,000 clones, around 82% recorded once. The sequenced material came from PBMCs or T cells enriched from blood (not recorded which). The receptors come from a man aged 45 to 65 who had recovered from COVID-19.

This clone appeared a single time. The rearrangement links TRBV19 to TRBJ2-1; D possibly corresponds to TRBD1 (6 bases). The CDR3 is 14 amino acids. V lost 8 bases, J lost 3 bases, and 14 bases lay in between. CDR1 is LNHDA, CDR2 SQIVND, per germline (reference sequence). The CDR3 DNA follows: TGTGCCAGTGCCACCGGACAGATCTACAATGAGCAGTTCTTC. It encodes CASATGQIYNEQFF.

Worth noting for this clone: The sample has other DNA sequences that encode this CDR3 too. The chain uses TRBV7-2 and TRBJ2-7; 9 nucleotides align to TRBD1. Trimming removed 4 bases from V and 2 bases from J; junction bases left unmatched: 3. The CDR3 has 14 amino acids. Germline V gives CDR1 SGHTA, CDR2 FQGNSA. CDR3 in amino acids: CASSSRTGAYEQYF. CDR3 coding DNA: TGTGCCAGCAGCTCTAGGACAGGGGCCTACGAGCAGTACTTC.

This sequence joins TRBV21-1 and TRBJ2-5; TRBD2, the D gene given by the table, was not confirmed from the DNA. TRBV21-1 is reported as a pseudogene. This CDR3 is 18 amino acids long. CDR3 protein: CASSAGLAGVLLWETQYF. The CDR3 region has the DNA TGTGCCAGCAGCGCTGGACTAGCGGGAGTTCTTCTGTGGGAGACCCAGTACTTC.

Points on this clone: The DNA is omitted, as the CDR3 cannot be located on it reliably, and the CDR3 follows TCRdb's listing. V and J are TRBV28 and TRBJ2-3; the table assigns TRBD1, which was not confirmed against the DNA. The CDR3 spans 14 residues, counting both ends. Germline V CDR1 and CDR2: MDHEN, SYDVKM. CDR3 protein: CASSSSTERDTQYF.

The chain has TRBV10-1 and TRBJ2-5; 9 bases are a match to TRBD2. CDR1 WNHNN and CDR2 SYGVQD come from the germline V gene (reference sequence). The CDR3 spans 16 residues. The junction had 7 bases not matched to a gene; V was cut back by 3 bases and J by 2 bases. In DNA, the CDR3 is TGCGCCAGCAGTGAACCACTAGCGGGTTATCAAGAGACCCAGTACTTC. This gives the protein CASSEPLAGYQETQYF.

The gene calls are TRBV7-3 and TRBJ2-7, with D possibly TRBD1 on 6 matching bases. The CDR3 extends over 13 amino acids. The ends were cut back, 5 bases at V and 3 bases at J, with 11 bases in the middle. The germline V gene encodes CDR1 SGHTA and CDR2 FQGTGA. CDR3 residues: CASSPPGDYEQYF. The DNA of the CDR3 is TGTGCCAGCAGCCCCCCAGGGGACTACGAGCAGTACTTC.

The chain recombines TRBV3-1 (or the pseudogene TRBV3-2) with TRBJ2-7; D not certain. CDR1 and CDR2 from the germline V gene are LGHDT and YNNKEL (reference sequence). This CDR3 is built from 13 residues. The germline V and J ends were trimmed by 4 bases and 9 bases, with 16 bases remaining between them. The CDR3 region is CASSPRLFSAQYF. The DNA of the CDR3 is TGTGCCAGCAGCCCGAGGCTTTTCTCAGCGCAGTACTTC.

This clone came up a few times. The chain links TRBV20-1 to TRBJ2-7, with D unresolved. The V end lost 3 bases, the J end lost 3 bases, and 6 bases lay between the germline ends. Germline V gene sequence: CDR1 DFQATT, CDR2 SNEGSKA (reference sequence). The CDR3 is 11 residues long. CDR3 region: CSASPDYEQYF. The CDR3 coding sequence is TGCAGTGCTAGCCCAGACTACGAGCAGTACTTC.

In this sample, this clone turned up once. The chain has TRBV28 and TRBJ1-5; D is undetermined. This CDR3 spans 15 amino acids. The V end was cut by 3 bases, the J end by 1 base, with 10 bases between. The germline CDR1 and CDR2 sequences are MDHEN and SYDVKM. CDR3 sequence (DNA): TGTGCCAGCAGTTTTGTCCGGGAGAGCAATCAGCCCCAGCATTTT. Translated, it gives CASSFVRESNQPQHF.

The chain is built from TRBV6-2 or TRBV6-3 and TRBJ2-5; 10 bases agree with TRBD2. Germline trimming cut 2 bases from V and 1 base from J; bases unmatched to any gene: 7. Germline V lookup: CDR1 MNHEY, CDR2 SVGEGT. The CDR3 length is 17 residues. As DNA, the CDR3 is TGTGCCAGCAGTTACGTCTTAGCGGGAGGCACCCAAGAGACCCAGTACTTC. This encodes CASSYVLAGGTQETQYF.

This clone was picked up one time. The rearrangement joins TRBV5-1 to TRBJ1-4; TRBD1 matches 11 bases. The CDR3 sequence is 16 residues long. Germline V gives CDR1 SGHRS, CDR2 YFSETQ. V lost 4 bases to trimming and J lost 3 bases; unmatched junction nucleotides: 5. CDR3 sequence: CASSRTGGTANEKLFF. The CDR3 DNA sequence: TGCGCCAGCAGCCGGACAGGGGGCACGGCTAATGAAAAACTGTTTTTT.

This chain joins TRBV18 and TRBJ2-3; D call uncertain. The CDR3 extends over 12 amino acids. V lost 4 bases, J lost 4 bases, and 6 bases lay in between. The germline V gene has CDR1 KGHSH and CDR2 LQKENI. CDR3 loop: CASSQLADTQYF. The CDR3 nucleotides are TGTGCCAGCTCACAACTCGCAGATACGCAGTATTTT.

At least ten counts were recorded for this clone. This sequence joins TRBV5-1 and TRBJ2-5, with 10 bases matching TRBD1. The CDR3 has 16 amino acids. Trimming cost V 3 bases and J 5 bases; bases outside gene matches: 10. CDR1 and CDR2 (germline): SGHRS, YFSETQ. In DNA form, the CDR3 reads TGCGCCAGCAGCTCTCGCCCGACAGGGGGCGGGGAGACCCAGTACTTC. It encodes CASSSRPTGGGETQYF.

The chain employs TRBV2 and TRBJ1-6, with D perhaps matching TRBD1 (5 bases). V was clipped by 8 bases and J by 9 bases, with 11 bases between them. The V gene's germline CDR1 is SNHLY and CDR2 FYNNEI. The CDR3 has 12 residues. The CDR3 loop reads CASVGGSSPLHF. The DNA of the CDR3 is TGTGCCAGCGTCGGGGGAAGTTCACCCCTCCACTTT.

In its sample, this clone was seen a few times. The chain is built from TRBV5-6 and TRBJ1-4, with 8 nucleotides matching TRBD1. This CDR3 region has 17 residues. The V gene end was trimmed by 5 bases and the J gene end by 0 bases; junction bases not matched to a gene: 9. The germline CDR1 and CDR2 sequences are SGHDT and YYEEEE. Here the CDR3 reads CASSSRTGPTTNEKLFF. The CDR3 DNA reads TGTGCCAGCAGTTCTCGGACAGGGCCGACAACTAATGAAAAACTGTTTTTT. Combining the CDR3 with reference TRBV5-6 and TRBJ1-4 gives the whole variable domain DAGVTQSPTHLIKTRGQQVTLRCSPKSGHDTVSWYQQALGQGPQFIFQYYEEEERQRGNFPDRFSGHQFPNYSSELNVNALLLGDSALYLCASSSRTGPTTNEKLFFGSGTQLSVL.

This rearrangement joins TRBV7-2 to TRBJ2-1; TRBD2 matches 12 bases. This CDR3 has 15 amino acids. V gave up 6 bases and J gave up 9 bases; unmatched junction bases: 9. The germline gives CDR1 SGHTA, CDR2 FQGNSA. This CDR3 reads CASSSTSGGLIEQFF. DNA for the CDR3: TGTGCCAGCAGTTCCACTAGCGGGGGGCTTATTGAGCAGTTCTTC.